Below, 31 T cell receptor beta chains from the same sample are listed, as sequenced in a study of T cell responses to AZD1222 COVID-19 vaccine. Here immunoSEQ multiplex PCR was the method, and the copy in TCRdb shows in-frame clones only, minus some. Seen here are some 150,000 clones, more than 70% observed once, and the top ten hold 1.5% to 2%. The source was peripheral blood, collected 28 days after the second AZD1222 dose. These receptors all stem from an adult who received the AZD1222 COVID-19 vaccine.

CDR3 DNA: TGTGCCAGCAGCTCTGGTGCTCCCCCCTACGAGCAGTACTTC. Protein sequence: CASSSGAPPYEQYF. V usage is TRBV14 and J usage is TRBJ2-7; the D is unclear. The germline CDR1 and CDR2 sequences are SGHDN and FVKESK. V was pared by 5 bases and J by 2 bases, with 13 bases between. This CDR3 comprises 14 residues.

V gene TRBV6-5 combines with J gene TRBJ2-7, with D tentatively TRBD2 (6 bases). Per germline, CDR1 MNHEY and CDR2 SVGAGI. The length of the CDR3 is 15 residues. V was pared by 3 bases and J by 0 bases, with 12 bases between. The CDR3 region has the DNA TGTGCCAGCAGTTATTTCGGGGGTAGCTCCTACGAGCAGTACTTC. Protein product: CASSYFGGSSYEQYF.

This clone was recorded a few times. The chain employs TRBV28 and TRBJ2-4; 11 bases agree with TRBD2. Germline V gene data show CDR1 as MDHEN and CDR2 as SYDVKM. V was pared by 5 bases and J by 7 bases, with 7 bases of the junction left unmatched. This CDR3 spans 15 amino acids. The CDR3 nucleotides read TGTGCCAGCAGTCCACGACTAGCGGGAAGGAACATTCAGTACTTC. This codes for CASSPRLAGRNIQYF.

Comments on this clone: Compared with germline, one end of the junction differs, possibly owing to a read error. V gene TRBV7-2 combines with J gene TRBJ2-1; maybe TRBD1 (5 bases). This CDR3 has 11 amino acids. Germline V gene data show CDR1 as SGHTA and CDR2 as FQGNSA. CDR3 sequence (DNA): TGTGCCAGCAGCTTAATGGGGCCATGGATCTTC. It yields the protein CASSLMGPWIF.

This chain connects TRBV29-1 to TRBJ1-1; unclear D gene. The V gene's germline CDR1 is SQVTM and CDR2 ANQGSEA. V was trimmed by 6 bases and J by 0 bases, leaving 26 bases between them. The CDR3 contains 18 residues. CDR3 region: CSVRAGNRAPTLNTEAFF. As DNA, the CDR3 is TGCAGCGTACGAGCTGGGAACCGGGCCCCGACCCTGAACACTGAAGCTTTCTTT.

The chain couples TRBV6-2 or TRBV6-3 to TRBJ2-7; 8 bases are a match to TRBD1. Trimming removed 2 bases from V and 2 bases from J; junction bases left unmatched: 8. CDR1 MNHEY and CDR2 SVGEGT come from the germline V gene. The CDR3 covers 16 residues. The DNA for the CDR3 is TGTGCCAGCAGTTACGCCTTCGACAGGGGCGCCTACGAGCAGTACTTC. Residues: CASSYAFDRGAYEQYF.

The CDR3: CASQLQGMNTEAFF. The CDR3, as DNA: TGTGCCAGCCAGCTCCAGGGAATGAACACTGAAGCTTTCTTT. The chain couples TRBV28 to TRBJ1-1, with D tentatively TRBD1 (5 bases). Germline V gene data show CDR1 as MDHEN and CDR2 as SYDVKM. This CDR3 comprises 14 residues. V was clipped by 8 bases and J by 0 bases, with 13 bases between them.

V usage is TRBV6-2 or TRBV6-3 and J usage is TRBJ1-2; D remains unclear. V lost 1 base and J lost 5, with 8 bases in between. The V gene's germline CDR1 is MNHEY and CDR2 SVGEGT. CDR3 length: 13 amino acids. As DNA, the CDR3 is TGTGCCAGCAGTTACTACCTCCAATATGGCTACACCTTC. This sequence encodes CASSYYLQYGYTF.

This clone came up a few times. This chain joins TRBV5-4 and TRBJ1-2; TRBD1 is a possible D gene (5 bases). The germline gives CDR1 SGHNT, CDR2 YYREEE (reference sequence). The CDR3 runs 16 residues. V lost 0 bases to trimming and J lost 8 bases, with 20 bases between them. CDR3 region: CASSLEIAGVDFGYTF. CDR3 DNA: TGTGCCAGCAGCTTGGAAATAGCGGGGGTTGATTTCGGCTACACCTTC.

CDR3 loop: CAWSVFAGEIRDTQYF. The DNA for the CDR3 is TGTGCCTGGAGTGTATTTGCGGGCGAAATAAGGGATACGCAGTATTTT. The V gene is TRBV30, the J gene TRBJ2-3; weak D call: TRBD2 (5 bases). V was pared by 0 bases and J by 6 bases, with 19 bases between. CDR1 is GTSNPN, CDR2 SVGIG, per germline (reference sequence). The CDR3 spans 16 residues.

This chain links TRBV3-1 (or the pseudogene TRBV3-2) with TRBJ2-3, with D possibly TRBD1 on 5 matching bases. The V end lost 8 bases, the J end lost 5 bases, and 20 bases lay between the germline ends. Germline V CDR1 and CDR2: LGHDT, YNNKEL (reference sequence). The CDR3 consists of 15 residues. As DNA, the CDR3 is TGTGCCAGCCGCTTTTGGGGCGGAACGGAAGATACGCAGTATTTT. Encoded protein: CASRFWGGTEDTQYF.

V is TRBV6-2 or TRBV6-3 and J is TRBJ2-3; 8 bases align to TRBD2. CDR3 length: 13 residues. Germline assignment: CDR1 MNHEY and CDR2 SVGEGT. V lost 2 bases, J lost 8 bases, and 3 bases stayed unmatched. The CDR3, as DNA: TGTGCCAGCAGTTACGGACTAGCTATTACGCAGTATTTT. Its protein product is CASSYGLAITQYF.

The genes are TRBV5-8 and TRBJ2-1, with D perhaps matching TRBD1 (6 bases). The V gene lost 0 bases and the J gene lost 15 bases, with 13 bases spanning the gap. Germline lookup yields CDR1 SGHTS and CDR2 YDEGEE. The CDR3 length is 12 residues. The CDR3 region is CASSLGAGEAFF. CDR3 nucleotides: TGTGCCAGCAGCTTGGGCGCAGGGGAAGCGTTCTTC.

The CDR3 coding sequence is TGTGCCAGCAGCGTAGGTGCGGGACAGGGGAAACAGGGGCAAGAGACCCAGTACTTC. Amino acids: CASSVGAGQGKQGQETQYF. The J gene is TRBJ2-5, the V gene TRBV9, with 10 positions matching TRBD1. This CDR3 is built from 19 residues. J gave up 2 bases and V 0 bases, and 13 bases lay outside the gene matches. Germline loops: CDR1 SGDLS, CDR2 YYNGEE.

This clone appeared a few times. V and J are TRBV11-2 and TRBJ2-3, with 8 bases that match TRBD2. Trimming took 2 bases from V and 6 from J; bases not matched to a gene: 10. The CDR3 length is 16 residues. Per germline, CDR1 SGHAT and CDR2 FQNNGV. The CDR3 sequence: CASSLKGLAGMDTQYF. For the CDR3, the DNA is TGTGCCAGCAGCTTAAAAGGCCTAGCGGGCATGGATACGCAGTATTTT.

This sequence joins TRBV28 and TRBJ2-7, with D unclear. The CDR3 has 13 amino acids. Germline V CDR1 and CDR2: MDHEN, SYDVKM. V was shortened by 3 bases and J by 1 base, with 7 bases between the two germline ends. Written as DNA, the CDR3 is TGTGCCAGCAGTTTTTTCGGTTCCTACGAGCAGTACTTC. Protein: CASSFFGSYEQYF.

The V call is TRBV27, the J call TRBJ1-2, with 10 bases matching TRBD1. J was trimmed by 4 bases and V by 6 bases; bases with no gene match: 5. The CDR3 has 14 residues. Looked up from germline, CDR1 is MNHEY and CDR2 is SMNVEV (reference sequence). The CDR3 DNA reads TGTGCCAGCAGCCCCGGGACAGGGGCCTATGGCTACACCTTC. Encoded protein: CASSPGTGAYGYTF.

The DNA of the CDR3 is TGTGCCAGCTCGCAGGTCGAAAGAGAAGGCTACACCTTC. Translating it yields CASSQVEREGYTF. The rearrangement joins TRBV18 to TRBJ1-2; D unresolved. Germline CDR1 KGHSH, CDR2 LQKENI. The CDR3 spans 13 residues. Deletions cut 6 bases from V and 8 bases from J, with 16 bases between.

The chain is built from TRBV19 and TRBJ1-6, with 9 bases identical to TRBD1. The germline V gene encodes CDR1 LNHDA and CDR2 SQIVND (reference sequence). V was clipped by 4 bases and J by 7 bases; unmatched bases: 2. This CDR3 contains 14 residues. The CDR3 nucleotides read TGTGCCAGTAGTAGGGACAGGGCGAATTCACCCCTCCACTTT. Encoded protein: CASSRDRANSPLHF. Combining the CDR3 with reference TRBV19 and TRBJ1-6 gives the whole variable domain DGGITQSPKYLFRKEGQNVTLSCEQNLNHDAMYWYRQDPGQGLRLIYYSQIVNDFQKGDIAEGYSVSREKKESFPLTVTSAQKNPTAFYLCASSRDRANSPLHFGNGTRLTVT.

The chain recombines TRBV7-9 with TRBJ1-5; TRBD1 matches 9 bases. V lost 4 bases and J lost 6; bases outside the gene matches: 4. Germline values: CDR1 SEHNR, CDR2 FQNEAQ (reference sequence). The CDR3 is 14 amino acids. CDR3 region: CASSSQGALQPQHF. The CDR3 bases are TGTGCCAGCAGCTCACAGGGGGCTCTTCAGCCCCAGCATTTT.

The chain carries TRBV7-6 and TRBJ1-6, with D maybe TRBD1 (5 bases). V gave up 5 bases and J gave up 0 bases, with 14 bases separating them. This CDR3 spans 17 amino acids. Germline V CDR1 and CDR2: SGHVS, FNYEAQ. DNA of the CDR3: TGTGCCAGCAGCCTGGGACCTCTGAGCTCCTATAATTCACCCCTCCACTTT. Encoded protein: CASSLGPLSSYNSPLHF.

This chain connects TRBV19 to TRBJ1-5; 7 bases are a match to TRBD1. In germline, CDR1 is LNHDA, CDR2 SQIVND (reference sequence). Losses at the gene ends were 2 bases for V and 7 bases for J; bases not matched to a gene: 8. The CDR3 length is 15 residues. CDR3 residues: CASSIIHRGGQPQHF. The CDR3, as DNA: TGTGCCAGTAGTATAATTCACAGGGGTGGCCAGCCCCAGCATTTT.

The chain has TRBV9 and TRBJ1-5; D remains unclear. The V gene lost 6 bases and the J gene lost 5 bases, with 9 bases spanning the gap. This CDR3 has 12 residues. Germline V gene lookup returns CDR1 SGDLS and CDR2 YYNGEE. The CDR3 DNA reads TGTGCCAGCAAGACGGTAGATCAGCCCCAGCATTTT. Translated: CASKTVDQPQHF.

The chain is built from TRBV19 and TRBJ1-5; a possible D gene is TRBD1 (6 bases). This CDR3 region has 14 residues. CDR1 is LNHDA and CDR2 is SQIVND in the germline V gene (reference sequence). V was trimmed by 3 bases and J by 3 bases, leaving 9 bases between them. In nucleotides, the CDR3 is TGTGCCAGTAGTATTACAGGGTTCAATCAGCCCCAGCATTTT. Protein: CASSITGFNQPQHF.

The J gene is TRBJ1-6, the V gene TRBV5-6; no reliable D call. Germline V gives CDR1 SGHDT, CDR2 YYEEEE. The CDR3 has 14 amino acids. Trimming removed 4 bases from V and 3 bases from J, with 8 bases in between. CDR3 sequence: CASSRSDYNSPLHF. CDR3 DNA sequence: TGTGCCAGCAGCCGGAGCGACTATAATTCACCCCTCCACTTT.

The chain couples TRBV5-8 to TRBJ1-4; the D gene is possibly TRBD1 (6 bases). This CDR3 is 16 amino acids long. The V and J ends lost 1 base and 3 bases respectively, with 13 bases between them. Germline values: CDR1 SGHTS, CDR2 YDEGEE. CDR3 bases: TGTGCCAGCAGCTTGTACACAGGGTGGGCTAATGAAAAACTGTTTTTT. Translating gives CASSLYTGWANEKLFF.

The chain carries TRBV11-3 and TRBJ1-6, with D perhaps matching TRBD1 (6 bases). V was shortened by 3 bases and J by 9 bases, with 9 bases between the two germline ends. This CDR3 spans 13 amino acids. The germline V gene has CDR1 SGHNT and CDR2 YENEEA. DNA for the CDR3: TGTGCCAGCAGCTTCCAGGGGTCTTCACCCCTCCACTTT. It is translated as CASSFQGSSPLHF. The variable domain in full, with the rest retrieved from reference TRBV11-3 and TRBJ1-6, is EAGVVQSPRYKIIEKKQPVAFWCNPISGHNTLYWYLQNLGQGPELLIRYENEEAVDDSQLPKDRFSAERLKGVDSTLKIQPAELGDSAVYLCASSFQGSSPLHFGNGTRLTVT.

V gene TRBV28 combines with J gene TRBJ1-1; TRBD1 agrees at 9 bases. Germline V gene sequence: CDR1 MDHEN, CDR2 SYDVKM. The CDR3 has 14 amino acids. Trimming cost V 2 bases and J 6 bases; bases outside gene matches: 4. The CDR3: CASSLGTGQPEAFF. For the CDR3, the DNA is TGTGCCAGCAGTTTAGGGACAGGGCAACCTGAAGCTTTCTTT.

This clone is a singleton in its sample. The genes are TRBV6-5 and TRBJ2-3; 8 nucleotides align to TRBD1. Germline V gives CDR1 MNHEY, CDR2 SVGAGI. After removal of 6 bases from V and 1 base from J, the junction contained 6 bases not matched to a gene. The CDR3 covers 15 residues. CDR3 protein: CASRMGQAGTDTQYF. CDR3 in DNA: TGTGCCAGCAGGATGGGACAGGCGGGCACAGATACGCAGTATTTT.

V usage is TRBV10-1 and J usage is TRBJ2-7; 15 nucleotides match TRBD2. The CDR3 spans 16 residues. V was pared by 0 bases and J by 9 bases, with 6 bases of the junction left unmatched. CDR1 WNHNN and CDR2 SYGVQD come from the germline V gene (reference sequence). CDR3 DNA sequence: TGCGCCAGCAGTGAGTCGGACGGACTAGCGGGAGGGCGGCAGTACTTC. It specifies CASSESDGLAGGRQYF.

This chain uses TRBV28 with TRBJ2-1; D is tentatively TRBD1 or TRBD2 (5 bases each). Deletions cut 6 bases from V and 8 bases from J, with 17 bases between. Germline CDR1 reads MDHEN; CDR2 reads SYDVKM. The CDR3 consists of 14 residues. CDR3 region: CASRGVSRGDEQFF. CDR3 bases: TGTGCCAGCAGGGGGGTCTCAAGGGGCGATGAGCAGTTCTTC.